This paragraph covers one TCR beta chain sequence. Its antigen remains unidentified. Produced via immunoSEQ multiplex PCR; TCRdb's table is partial and in-frame only. Among roughly 1,800,000 clones, approximately 95% were seen once, and the ten largest hold 1% to 1.5%. It was CD45RO-negative cells, positively selected for CCR7, that made up naive CD8 cells, with terminally differentiated effector memory CD45RA+ cells excluded. The CDR3 covers 16 residues. V was trimmed by 1 base and J by 7 bases, leaving 17 bases between them. In germline, CDR1 is LGHNA, CDR2 YSLEER. This sample was taken from a study of shared clonotypes between healthy human individuals. As for the study in general: Sampling drew on donors who were two women and a few men aged 18 to 49. CD4 naive and CD4 memory each took three plates per donor, while CD8 naive took two and CD8 memory one.

Study-wide points: A small donor pool kept down the genetic and exposure-history diversity that was represented. Across several donors, naive CD4 shared roughly 5%, naive CD8 approximately 3.5%, memory CD4 2.3%, memory CD8 over 0.3%.

This clonotype was obtained from a man aged 18 to 30 in good health. The sample consisted of naive CD8+ T cells sorted from blood. V and J are TRBV4-3 and TRBJ2-1, with D hard to call. The CDR3 nucleotides read TGCGCCAGCAGCCAAGGACTTTATGGTGTTTTGAATGAGCAGTTCTTC. Its protein product is CASSQGLYGVLNEQFF.